Listed below are T cell receptor beta chains from one sample, sequenced in a study of regulatory T cells in long-lasting Graves disease. TCRdb itself ran the multiplex PCR reads through MiXCR, one entry per CDR3 protein. The sample yields some 420,000 distinct CDR3 sequences, less than 25% seen once. The sample consisted of peripheral blood mononuclear cells (PBMCs), taken when the disease was refractory, from a patient treated with antithyroid drugs. The receptors derive from a female donor with Graves disease. Each CDR3 is given without its conserved first and last residue. Fields, in order: V gene, D gene, J gene, CDR3 protein. D genes are given only for firm matches.

TRBV27	TRBD1	TRBJ1-2	ASRGQALGGDYGYT
TRBV11-1	NA	TRBJ1-4	ASSQDGGENEKLF
TRBV6-5	NA	TRBJ1-6	ASSSRNEGRNSPLH
TRBV14	NA	TRBJ2-1	ASSLSGIYEQF
TRBV11-2	NA	TRBJ2-2	ASSLGKGSTGELF
TRBV6-1	NA	TRBJ1-4	ASSLEAGARKLF
TRBV13	NA	TRBJ2-5	ASSFAGKETQY
TRBV20-1	NA	TRBJ2-2	SARMVTGTGELF
TRBV15	NA	TRBJ2-7	ATSRVGMDEQY
TRBV15	NA	TRBJ1-1	ATSRAGRAEAF
TRBV6-1	NA	TRBJ2-3	ASTTRDTQY
TRBV28	NA	TRBJ2-7	ASRLLGMTNEQY
TRBV6-1	NA	TRBJ2-7	ASSETLNEQY
TRBV20-1	NA	TRBJ1-1	SANPDTEAF
TRBV7-8	NA	TRBJ1-5	ASSQRVWQPQH
TRBV5-4	TRBD1	TRBJ1-2	ASSWTGTYGYT
TRBV20-1	NA	TRBJ1-3	SARNPPGNTIY
TRBV7-3	NA	TRBJ1-2	ASSLRGGLDYGYT
TRBV29-1	TRBD1	TRBJ1-4	SVATGGQEKLF
TRBV11-3	NA	TRBJ1-2	ASSLDGGVSYT
TRBV20-1	TRBD2	TRBJ2-2	SAREAGGELF
TRBV12-3/TRBV12-4	TRBD1	TRBJ1-5	ASSRRGRDQPQH
TRBV29-1	NA	TRBJ2-7	SVETGREQY
TRBV20-1	NA	TRBJ2-7	SARHRTVPSYEQY
TRBV29-1	TRBD1	TRBJ2-5	SAMGQGDETQY
TRBV11-2	NA	TRBJ2-7	ASSPLWEEQY
TRBV12-3/TRBV12-4	NA	TRBJ1-1	AIRLDDTEAF
TRBV7-2	TRBD1	TRBJ1-4	ASSSQDREHEKLF
TRBV6-2/TRBV6-3	NA	TRBJ1-1	ASSYSGLPEAF
TRBV12-3/TRBV12-4	NA	TRBJ1-3	ASTPRSSGNTIY
TRBV28	TRBD2	TRBJ2-7	ASSLGLAGVSYEQY
TRBV19	NA	TRBJ1-5	ASSATVQGPQH
TRBV7-2	TRBD1	TRBJ2-7	ASSLRQGHYEQY
TRBV5-1	TRBD1	TRBJ2-7	ASSRTGNEQY
TRBV12-3/TRBV12-4	NA	TRBJ1-1	ASSFLGGLLNTEAF
TRBV28	TRBD1	TRBJ1-1	ASILSGTGITEAF